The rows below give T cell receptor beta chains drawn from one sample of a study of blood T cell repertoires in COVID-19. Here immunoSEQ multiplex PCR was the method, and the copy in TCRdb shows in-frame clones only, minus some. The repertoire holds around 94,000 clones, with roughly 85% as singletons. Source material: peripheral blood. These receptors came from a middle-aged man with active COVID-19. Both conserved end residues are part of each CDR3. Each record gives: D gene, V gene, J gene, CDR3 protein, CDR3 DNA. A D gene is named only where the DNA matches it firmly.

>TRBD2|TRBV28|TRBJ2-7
CASPPGGAVTYEQYF
TGTGCCAGCCCCCCCGGGGGGGCAGTGACCTACGAGCAGTACTTC
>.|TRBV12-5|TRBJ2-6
CASGLGISSGANVLTF
TGTGCTAGTGGTTTGGGCATTAGCTCTGGGGCCAACGTCCTGACTTTC
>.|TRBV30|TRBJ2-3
CAWSLSDTQYF
TGTGCCTGGAGCCTTTCAGATACGCAGTATTTT
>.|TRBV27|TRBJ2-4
CASSPGGGVVAKNIQYF
TGTGCCAGCAGTCCTGGAGGGGGGGTCGTGGCCAAAAACATTCAGTACTTC
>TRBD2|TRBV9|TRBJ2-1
CASSGGLRYNEQFF
TGTGCCAGCAGCGGGGGACTACGATACAATGAGCAGTTCTTC
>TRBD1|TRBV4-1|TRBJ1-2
CASSQGGAGGTDNYGYTF
TGCGCCAGCAGCCAAGGCGGGGCAGGGGGCACGGATAACTATGGCTACACCTTC
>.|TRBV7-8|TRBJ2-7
CASSPDQRVDEQYF
TGTGCCAGCAGCCCAGATCAGAGGGTGGACGAGCAGTACTTC
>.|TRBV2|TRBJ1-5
CASSRELQRYSNQPQHF
TGTGCCAGCAGTCGCGAGCTTCAGAGGTATAGCAATCAGCCCCAGCATTTT
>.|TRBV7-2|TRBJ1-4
CASGRQVNEKLFF
TGTGCCAGCGGCCGACAGGTTAATGAAAAACTGTTTTTT
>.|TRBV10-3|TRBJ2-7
CATREAYEQYF
TGTGCCACCCGGGAAGCCTACGAGCAGTACTTC